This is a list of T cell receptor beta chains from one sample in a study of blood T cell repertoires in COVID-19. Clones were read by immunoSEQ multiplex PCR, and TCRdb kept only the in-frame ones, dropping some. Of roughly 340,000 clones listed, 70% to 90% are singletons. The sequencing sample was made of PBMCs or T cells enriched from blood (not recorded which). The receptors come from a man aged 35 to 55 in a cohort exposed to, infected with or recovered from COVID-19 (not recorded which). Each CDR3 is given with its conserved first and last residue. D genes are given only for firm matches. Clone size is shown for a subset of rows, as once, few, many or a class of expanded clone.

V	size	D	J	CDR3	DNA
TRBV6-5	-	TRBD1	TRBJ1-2	CASRDRTGFVYTF	TGTGCCAGCAGGGACAGGACAGGCTTTGTCTACACCTTC
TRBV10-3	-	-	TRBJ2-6	CAISEARAGANVLTF	TGTGCCATCAGTGAGGCCAGGGCTGGGGCCAACGTCCTGACTTTC
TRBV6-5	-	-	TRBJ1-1	CASSVQGMNTEAFF	TGTGCCAGCAGCGTACAGGGAATGAACACTGAAGCTTTCTTT
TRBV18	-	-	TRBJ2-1	CASSPRVVNEQFF	TGTGCCAGCTCACCACGAGTGGTCAATGAGCAGTTCTTC
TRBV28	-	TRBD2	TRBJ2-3	CASTPRSGTTDTQYF	TGTGCCAGCACTCCTCGGAGCGGGACCACAGATACGCAGTATTTT
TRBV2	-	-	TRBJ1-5	CASSGVSNQPQHF	TGTGCCAGCAGCGGGGTTAGCAATCAGCCCCAGCATTTT
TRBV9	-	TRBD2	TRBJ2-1	CASSGLAASLEQFF	TGTGCCAGCAGTGGACTAGCGGCTTCTTTGGAGCAGTTCTTC
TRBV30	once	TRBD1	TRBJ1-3	CAWGGQAGNTIYF	TGTGCCTGGGGGGGACAGGCTGGAAACACCATATATTTT
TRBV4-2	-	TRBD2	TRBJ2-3	CASSQEVLAGVTDTQYF	TGTGCCAGCAGCCAAGAAGTCCTAGCGGGAGTCACAGATACGCAGTATTTT
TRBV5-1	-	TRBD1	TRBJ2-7	CASSLATWTGNEYEQYF	TGCGCCAGCAGCTTGGCTACCTGGACAGGGAATGAGTACGAGCAGTACTTC
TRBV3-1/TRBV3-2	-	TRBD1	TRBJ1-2	CASSHRDRPNYGYTF	TGTGCCAGCAGCCACCGGGACAGACCTAACTATGGCTACACCTTC
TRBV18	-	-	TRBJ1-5	CASAPSRDSNQPQHF	TGTGCCAGCGCCCCCTCGAGAGATAGCAATCAGCCCCAGCATTTT
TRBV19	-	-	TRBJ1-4	CASRSGSGLPNEKLFF	TGTGCCAGTAGGAGCGGCAGTGGTCTCCCAAATGAAAAACTGTTTTTT
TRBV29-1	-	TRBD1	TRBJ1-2	CSVVSGDRGFGYTF	TGCAGCGTTGTTTCGGGTGACAGGGGTTTTGGCTACACCTTC
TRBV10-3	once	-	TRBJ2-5	CAISRQDQETQYF	TGTGCCATCAGTCGACAGGACCAAGAGACCCAGTACTTC
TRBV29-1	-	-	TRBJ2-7	CSVVWKAGYEQYF	TGCAGCGTTGTATGGAAGGCGGGCTACGAGCAGTACTTC
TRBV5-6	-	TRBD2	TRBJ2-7	CASSLLAGLDSYEQYF	TGTGCCAGCAGCTTGTTAGCGGGGTTAGACTCCTACGAGCAGTACTTC
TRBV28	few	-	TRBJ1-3	CASNRQSSGNTIYF	TGTGCCAGCAATCGACAGAGCTCTGGAAACACCATATATTTT
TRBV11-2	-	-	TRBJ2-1	CASLLASYNEQFF	TGTGCCAGCCTCCTAGCCTCCTACAATGAGCAGTTCTTC
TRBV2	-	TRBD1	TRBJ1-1	CASSRGTGRMNTEAFF	TGTGCCAGCAGTAGAGGGACAGGGAGAATGAACACTGAAGCTTTCTTT
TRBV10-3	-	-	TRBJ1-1	CARGTGVEDAEAFF	TGTGCCCGGGGGACCGGCGTAGAGGATGCTGAAGCTTTCTTT
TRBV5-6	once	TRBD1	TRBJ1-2	CASSAGQRYGYTF	TGTGCCAGCAGCGCGGGACAGCGCTATGGCTACACCTTC
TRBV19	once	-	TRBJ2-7	CASSLGLNYEQYF	TGTGCCAGTAGTTTGGGGCTGAACTACGAGCAGTACTTC
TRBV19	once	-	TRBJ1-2	CASSMGLGGYGYTF	TGTGCCAGTAGTATGGGCTTAGGAGGTTATGGCTACACCTTC
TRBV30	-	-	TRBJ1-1	CAWSIGAEAFF	TGTGCCTGGAGTATCGGAGCTGAAGCTTTCTTT
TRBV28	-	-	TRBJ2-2	CASSHPTGTLLTGELFF	TGTGCCAGCAGTCACCCGACAGGAACTCTCCTCACCGGGGAGCTGTTTTTT
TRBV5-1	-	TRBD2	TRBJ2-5	CASSSGTSVAETQYF	TGCGCCAGCAGCTCCGGGACTAGCGTAGCAGAGACCCAGTACTTC
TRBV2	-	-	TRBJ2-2	CASSELVNTGELFF	TGTGCCAGCAGTGAACTAGTTAACACCGGGGAGCTGTTTTTT
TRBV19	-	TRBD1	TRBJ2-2	CASRDRGDTGELFF	TGTGCCAGTAGGGACAGGGGTGACACCGGGGAGCTGTTTTTT
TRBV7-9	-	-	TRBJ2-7	CASSLGRGEQYF	TGTGCCAGCAGCTTAGGAAGGGGCGAGCAGTACTTC
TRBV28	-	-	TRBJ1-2	CASSPINPGRPNYGYTF	TGTGCCAGCAGCCCAATAAATCCCGGGAGACCCAACTATGGCTACACCTTC
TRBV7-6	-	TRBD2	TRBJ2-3	CASSLVASGSPQYF	TGTGCCAGCAGCTTAGTAGCTAGCGGGAGCCCGCAGTATTTT
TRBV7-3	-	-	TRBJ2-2	CASSLAANTGELFF	TGTGCCAGCAGCTTAGCGGCAAACACCGGGGAGCTGTTTTTT
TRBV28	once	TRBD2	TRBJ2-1	CASSPWEGRSNEQFF	TGTGCCAGCAGCCCCTGGGAGGGGAGGTCCAATGAGCAGTTCTTC
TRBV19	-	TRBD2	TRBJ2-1	CASSLTSDSYNEQFF	TGTGCCAGTAGTCTTACTAGCGATTCCTACAATGAGCAGTTCTTC
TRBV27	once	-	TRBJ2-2	CASSRLMDSRYRDTGELFF	TGTGCCAGCAGCCGTCTGATGGACTCTAGGTATAGGGACACCGGGGAGCTGTTTTTT
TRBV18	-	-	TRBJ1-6	CASSPPVAGIGSPLHF	TGTGCCAGCTCACCACCGGTTGCGGGTATCGGTTCACCCCTCCACTTT
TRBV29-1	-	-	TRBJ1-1	CSVEGVQFSEAFF	TGCAGCGTTGAAGGTGTACAGTTCTCTGAAGCTTTCTTT
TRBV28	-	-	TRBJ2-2	CASKAPGAGELFF	TGTGCCAGCAAGGCCCCAGGGGCCGGGGAGCTGTTTTTT
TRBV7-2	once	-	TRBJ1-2	CASSLVPAREDTF	TGTGCCAGCAGCTTAGTCCCAGCCCGGGAGGACACCTTC
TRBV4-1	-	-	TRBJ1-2	CASSQGSGDGYTF	TGCGCCAGCAGCCAAGGGTCCGGGGATGGCTACACCTTC
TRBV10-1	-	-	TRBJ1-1	CASSDRQAPNTEAFF	TGCGCCAGCAGTGACCGGCAGGCCCCGAACACTGAAGCTTTCTTT
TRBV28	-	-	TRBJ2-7	CASSSRATYEQYF	TGTGCCAGCAGTTCCCGAGCGACCTACGAGCAGTACTTC
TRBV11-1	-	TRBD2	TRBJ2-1	CASSRSSGSYNEQFF	TGTGCCAGCAGCCGATCTAGCGGGAGCTACAATGAGCAGTTCTTC
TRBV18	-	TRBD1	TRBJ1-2	CASSADRSAGYTF	TGTGCCAGCTCCGCGGACAGGTCCGCTGGCTACACCTTC
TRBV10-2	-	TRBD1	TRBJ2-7	CASSTPGQESYEQYF	TGCGCCAGCAGCACACCGGGACAGGAGTCCTACGAGCAGTACTTC
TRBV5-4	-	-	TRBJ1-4	CASSLDGVREKLFF	TGTGCCAGCAGCTTGGACGGGGTGAGGGAAAAACTGTTTTTT
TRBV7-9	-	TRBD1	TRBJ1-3	CASSLEQGQGTIYF	TGTGCCAGCAGCTTAGAGCAGGGACAGGGAACCATATATTTT
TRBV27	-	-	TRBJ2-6	CASSFTGTYGANVLTF	TGTGCCAGCAGTTTCACAGGGACGTACGGGGCCAACGTCCTGACTTTC
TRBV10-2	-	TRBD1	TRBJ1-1	CASGQGGGTEAFF	TGCGCCAGCGGACAGGGAGGGGGGACTGAAGCTTTCTTT
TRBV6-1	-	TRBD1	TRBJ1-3	CASSETATGLRSGNTIYF	TGTGCCAGCAGTGAAACCGCGACAGGGTTAAGGTCTGGAAACACCATATATTTT
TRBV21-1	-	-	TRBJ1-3	CASEIRVTGNTIYF	TGTGCCAGCGAAATAAGAGTTACTGGAAACACCATATATTTT
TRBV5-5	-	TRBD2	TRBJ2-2	CASSFELAEANTGELFF	TGTGCCAGCAGCTTTGAACTAGCGGAAGCGAACACCGGGGAGCTGTTTTTT
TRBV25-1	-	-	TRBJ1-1	CASSGQHSQGWNTEAFF	TGTGCCAGCAGTGGCCAGCATTCACAGGGCTGGAACACTGAAGCTTTCTTT
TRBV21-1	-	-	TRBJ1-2	CASSKAPDRVTSGYTF	TGTGCCAGCAGCAAAGCGCCGGACAGGGTTACCAGTGGCTACACCTTC
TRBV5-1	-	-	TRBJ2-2	CASSPGTFAGELFF	TGCGCCAGCAGCCCTGGGACATTCGCCGGGGAGCTGTTTTTT
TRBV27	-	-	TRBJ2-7	CASSLAGAGTYEQYF	TGTGCCAGCAGTTTAGCGGGGGCCGGTACCTACGAGCAGTACTTC